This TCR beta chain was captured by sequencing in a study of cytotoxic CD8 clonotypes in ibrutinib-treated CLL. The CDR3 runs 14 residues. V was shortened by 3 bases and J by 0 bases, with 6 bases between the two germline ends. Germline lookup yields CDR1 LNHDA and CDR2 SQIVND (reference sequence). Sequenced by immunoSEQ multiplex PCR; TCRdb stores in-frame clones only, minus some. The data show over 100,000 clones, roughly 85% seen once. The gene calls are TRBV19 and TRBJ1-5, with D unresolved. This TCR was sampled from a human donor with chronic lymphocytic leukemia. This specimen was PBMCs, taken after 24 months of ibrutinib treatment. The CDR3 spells CASSMTPSNQPQHF. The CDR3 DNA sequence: TGTGCCAGTAGTATGACTCCTAGCAATCAGCCCCAGCATTTT.